The text below deals with one T cell receptor beta chain. TCR beta chains were sequenced at survey level with immunoSEQ. TCRdb keeps only in-frame clones here, not all; method: immunoSEQ multiplex PCR. Of around 54,000 clones detected, just over 90% appear once; the ten largest clones hold roughly a tenth. Trimming at V came to 6 bases and at J to 7 bases, leaving 4 bases not matched to a gene. Germline V gene data show CDR1 as MNHEY and CDR2 as SMNVEV (reference sequence). The CDR3 is 15 residues long. This chain connects TRBV27 to TRBJ2-1; 15 nucleotides line up with TRBD2. The receptor's source is a man between 40 and 49 years old with rheumatoid arthritis. Sequenced: PBMCs. The CDR3 here is CASSSGTSGRNEQFF. CDR3 bases: TGTGCCAGCAGCTCCGGGACTAGCGGGAGGAATGAGCAGTTCTTC.